This T cell receptor beta chain was documented in a study of T cell responses to AZD1222 COVID-19 vaccine. Across the whole study: It was second doses at about 4 or about 12 weeks that were pooled. Study-level findings and limits: Regions 160-218 and 743-854 dominated among vaccine-associated CD4 TCRs spanning spike. Only a handful of AZD1222 recipients, more than five in all, had baseline seropositivity. Spike-specific TCR repertoires showed rising breadth and depth after two AZD1222 doses.

Method: immunoSEQ multiplex PCR; TCRdb's copy keeps in-frame clones and lacks some. The sample has over 100,000 clones, approximately 90% seen once; the top ten hold approximately 2.4%. This clone showed up just a few times. Its antigen is not identified. Germline values: CDR1 MDHEN, CDR2 SYDVKM. CDR3 size: 14 residues. The V and J ends lost 11 bases and 6 bases respectively, with 17 bases between them. Sequences were derived from peripheral blood, sampled on day 0 of AZD1222 vaccination. This clonotype was sampled from an adult in good health. The chain recombines TRBV28 with TRBJ2-6; D is perhaps TRBD2 (6 bases). The CDR3 loop is CAVRDSRKANVLTF. The CDR3, as DNA: TGTGCCGTCCGGGACTCGAGAAAGGCCAACGTCCTGACTTTC.